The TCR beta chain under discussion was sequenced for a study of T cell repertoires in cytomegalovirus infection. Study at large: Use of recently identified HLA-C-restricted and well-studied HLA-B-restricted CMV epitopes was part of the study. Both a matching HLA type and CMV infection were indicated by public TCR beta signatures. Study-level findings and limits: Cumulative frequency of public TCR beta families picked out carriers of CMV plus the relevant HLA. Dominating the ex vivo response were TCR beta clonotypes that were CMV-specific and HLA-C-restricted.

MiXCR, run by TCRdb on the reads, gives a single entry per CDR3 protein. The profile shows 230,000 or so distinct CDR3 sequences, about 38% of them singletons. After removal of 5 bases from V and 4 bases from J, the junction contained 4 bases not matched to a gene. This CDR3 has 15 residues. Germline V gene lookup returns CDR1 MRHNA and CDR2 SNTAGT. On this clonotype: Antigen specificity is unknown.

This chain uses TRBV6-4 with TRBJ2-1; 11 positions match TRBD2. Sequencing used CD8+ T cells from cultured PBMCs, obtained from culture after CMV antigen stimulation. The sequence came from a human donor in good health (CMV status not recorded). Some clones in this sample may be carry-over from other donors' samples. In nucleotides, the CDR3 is TGTGCCAGCAGTCCCATAGCGGGAGGGTACAATGAGCAGTTCTTC. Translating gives CASSPIAGGYNEQFF.